The entry that follows covers one TCR beta chain sequence. As yet, its antigen is unknown. With a much larger clone just one base away, this may be a read error. These data originate in a study of tumor-infiltrating lymphocytes in primary liver carcinoma. Turning to the study itself: Resecting the tumor surgically was how the patients' primary liver carcinoma was treated. Among the tumors, stages were T1-T3 N0M0 and sizes about 4 to 11 cm.

Priming with a constant-region primer yielded TCR beta cDNA from roughly 0.45 ug total RNA. For TCR beta, libraries were produced by three nested multiplex PCR rounds using slightly modified ARM-PCR. The first two PCR rounds used TRBV1-TRBV30 primers with a Cbeta primer, roughly 10 cycles each. From the multiplex PCR reads, TCRdb called clonotypes with MiXCR, one entry per CDR3 protein. The table has 310,000 or so distinct CDR3 sequences, about two thirds seen once. Study-wide points: A significantly higher top-250-clone fraction was found in tumors than in blood (p = 0.039). Pairs comparing tumor with adjacent tissue or blood overlapped less than pairs drawn from tumor regions.

In germline, CDR1 is MNHEY, CDR2 SVGAGI. The CDR3 covers 12 residues. Researchers drew blood RNA from unsorted whole blood and extracted germline DNA as well. The sequencing sample was made of peripheral blood. The sequence was obtained from a man aged 40-49 years with primary liver carcinoma and hepatitis B virus infection. The rearrangement joins TRBV6-5 to TRBJ1-3; possibly TRBD1 for D (6 bases). The CDR3 sequence: CASRGPGNAIYF. The CDR3 region has the DNA TGTGCCTCCCGGGGGCCTGGAAACGCCATATATTTT.